The 20 T cell receptor beta chains below were found in one sample sequenced in a study of T cells after yellow fever vaccination. MiXCR, run by TCRdb on the 5' RACE reads, gives a single entry per CDR3 protein. Altogether about 330,000 distinct CDR3 sequences are present, around 7% being singletons, with the ten largest covering roughly a sixth. This sample comprised PBMCs, obtained 45 days after the first yellow fever vaccination. Receptor source: a man younger than 30 who received the YFV17D yellow fever vaccine.

The J gene is TRBJ2-3, the V gene TRBV7-2; weak D call: TRBD2 (6 bases). Per germline, CDR1 SGHTA and CDR2 FQGNSA. V lost 5 bases and J 0 bases, leaving 12 bases between the germline ends. CDR3 size: 15 residues. The CDR3 bases are TGTGCCAGCAGCAGAAGCGGGCTTAGCACAGATACGCAGTATTTT. Amino acids: CASSRSGLSTDTQYF.

This clonotype was seen a handful of times. The chain is built from TRBV3-1 and TRBJ2-1; 8 bases line up with TRBD2. V lost 3 bases and J lost 12; bases outside the gene matches: 4. Looked up from germline, CDR1 is LGHDT and CDR2 is YNNKEL (reference sequence). The CDR3 sequence is 12 residues long. CDR3 coding DNA: TGTGCCAGCAGCCATATCGGGAGGGGGCAGTTCTTC. Its translation: CASSHIGRGQFF.

This clonotype has only a few counts. J is TRBJ2-3 and V is TRBV5-5; tentatively, D is TRBD1 (5 bases). There are 15 residues in the CDR3. Germline V lookup: CDR1 SGHKS, CDR2 YYEKEE (reference sequence). Trimming shortened V by 3 bases and J by 1 base, and 12 bases separated the two germline ends. CDR3 in DNA: TGTGCCAGCAGCTCAGGACATTTAGGCACAGATACGCAGTATTTT. It yields the protein CASSSGHLGTDTQYF. The full variable domain, with the rest looked up from reference TRBV5-5 and TRBJ2-3, is DAGVTQSPTHLIKTRGQQVTLRCSPISGHKSVSWYQQVLGQGPQFIFQYYEKEERGRGNFPDRFSARQFPNYSSELNVNALLLGDSALYLCASSSGHLGTDTQYFGPGTRLTVL.

This clonotype has a count of ten or more. The chain carries TRBV7-2 and TRBJ2-3, with D hard to call. Trimming took 5 bases from V and 2 from J, leaving 8 bases between them. The CDR3 covers 13 residues. Germline V gene sequence: CDR1 SGHTA, CDR2 FQGNSA. The CDR3 coding sequence is TGTGCCAGCAGCCTTGAGTACACAGATACGCAGTATTTT. Its protein product is CASSLEYTDTQYF.

This clonotype was detected once. The rearrangement links TRBV6-1 to TRBJ1-1; 9 bases align to TRBD1. Germline CDR1 MNHNS, CDR2 SASEGT. The CDR3 is 15 residues long. Trimming removed 6 bases from V and 4 bases from J; junction bases left unmatched: 9. CDR3 in amino acids: CASSPGQGSSTEAFF. The CDR3 DNA is TGTGCCAGCAGCCCCGGACAGGGGTCGAGCACTGAAGCTTTCTTT.

Comments on this clonotype: A read error may explain this, as a much larger clone is one base away. The chain carries TRBV7-2 and TRBJ1-4; no definite D call. From germline, CDR1 is SGHTA and CDR2 FQGNSA. The V end lost 2 bases, the J end lost 8 bases, and 9 bases lay between the germline ends. The CDR3 runs 13 residues. The DNA for the CDR3 is TGTACCAGCAGCTTAACCCCTGGGGAAAAACTGTTTTTT. As protein: CTSSLTPGEKLFF. Supplemented by reference TRBV7-2 and TRBJ1-4, the full variable domain reads GAGVSQSPSNKVTEKGKDVELRCDPISGHTALYWYRQSLGQGLEFLIYFQGNSAPDKSGLPSDRFSAERTGGSVSTLTIQRTQQEDSAVYLCTSSLTPGEKLFFGSGTQLSVL.

The chain has TRBV12-3 or TRBV12-4 and TRBJ2-3; 11 bases are a match to TRBD2. The CDR3 covers 16 residues. V was clipped by 2 bases and J by 4 bases; unmatched bases: 5. The CDR3 DNA reads as TGTGCCAGCAGTTTAATTGGTAGCGGGGGGGCAGATACGCAGTATTTT. This gives the protein CASSLIGSGGADTQYF.

This chain uses TRBV3-1 with TRBJ1-1; possibly TRBD1 for D (5 bases). The CDR3 length is 14 residues. Germline CDR1 is LGHDT and CDR2 is YNNKEL (reference sequence). Trimming took 3 bases from V and 2 from J, leaving 10 bases between them. CDR3 protein: CASSHYGGNTEAFF. As DNA, the CDR3 is TGTGCCAGCAGCCATTATGGGGGTAACACTGAAGCTTTCTTT.

The chain carries TRBV7-2 and TRBJ2-5; D is undetermined. The CDR3 sequence is 14 residues long. Germline CDR1 reads SGHTA; CDR2 reads FQGNSA. The V end was cut by 5 bases, the J end by 6 bases, with 16 bases between. The CDR3 DNA reads TGTGCCAGCAGCCTCTTTACTAAGGAAAAGACCCAGTACTTC. It yields the protein CASSLFTKEKTQYF.

This chain joins TRBV5-1 and TRBJ1-1; 7 positions agree with TRBD1. The J segment lost 5 bases and the V segment lost 0 bases, leaving 4 bases of the junction unmatched. The CDR3 covers 14 residues. Germline-derived CDR1 and CDR2 are SGHRS and YFSETQ. The CDR3 region is CASSLEPDRTEAFF. CDR3 DNA sequence: TGCGCCAGCAGCTTGGAGCCGGACAGGACTGAAGCTTTCTTT.

This clonotype was found a few times. The V call is TRBV5-4, the J call TRBJ2-3; D remains ambiguous. The V and J ends lost 1 base and 2 bases respectively, with 11 bases between them. Germline CDR1 and CDR2: SGHNT and YYREEE (reference sequence). This CDR3 spans 15 amino acids. This CDR3 reads CASSLSGSSTDTQYF. Written as DNA, the CDR3 is TGTGCCAGCAGCTTGAGTGGCAGCTCCACAGATACGCAGTATTTT.

The rearrangement links TRBV5-1 to TRBJ2-5, with 12 bases identical to TRBD2. The CDR3 consists of 15 residues. Germline V gene lookup returns CDR1 SGHRS and CDR2 YFSETQ. The V and J ends lost 4 bases and 5 bases, in that order; junction bases with no gene match: 6. In nucleotides, the CDR3 is TGCGCCAGCAGCATACTAGCGGGGGGCCGGGAGACCCAGTACTTC. Amino acids: CASSILAGGRETQYF.

V gene TRBV5-1 combines with J gene TRBJ2-5; D is perhaps TRBD2 (6 bases). The germline CDR1 and CDR2 sequences are SGHRS and YFSETQ. The V gene lost 4 bases and the J gene lost 4 bases, with 11 bases spanning the gap. The CDR3 spans 13 residues. The CDR3 is CASSREEGETQYF. The CDR3, as DNA: TGCGCCAGCAGCAGGGAGGAGGGAGAGACCCAGTACTTC. The full variable domain, with the rest looked up from reference TRBV5-1 and TRBJ2-5, is KAGVTQTPRYLIKTRGQQVTLSCSPISGHRSVSWYQQTPGQGLQFLFEYFSETQRNKGNFPGRFSGRQFSNSRSEMNVSTLELGDSALYLCASSREEGETQYFGPGTRLLVL.

This clonotype has a handful of counts. The rearrangement joins TRBV20-1 to TRBJ1-6; D not certain. V was pared by 0 bases and J by 5 bases, with 8 bases between. The CDR3 totals 14 residues. The germline CDR1 and CDR2 sequences are DFQATT and SNEGSKA (reference sequence). This CDR3 is CSARDIRDNSPLHF. As DNA, the CDR3 is TGCAGTGCTAGAGATATCCGTGATAATTCACCCCTCCACTTT.

Many counts were recorded for this clonotype. This sequence joins TRBV6-5 and TRBJ2-7; the D gene is possibly TRBD1 (5 bases). CDR3 size: 12 residues. CDR1 and CDR2 (germline): MNHEY, SVGAGI. V was shortened by 6 bases and J by 3 bases, with 9 bases between the two germline ends. The CDR3 spells CASRGHCYEQYV. Here the CDR3 DNA reads TGTGCCAGCAGAGGACACTGCTACGAGCAGTACGTC.

This sequence joins TRBV7-2 and TRBJ2-3; D is perhaps TRBD1 (5 bases). CDR1 is SGHTA and CDR2 is FQGNSA in the germline V gene. This CDR3 comprises 16 residues. V lost 4 bases and J 2 bases, leaving 16 bases between the germline ends. DNA for the CDR3: TGTGCCAGCAGCTGGGGCAGTCTGCCCAACACAGATACGCAGTATTTT. Encoded protein: CASSWGSLPNTDTQYF.

This clonotype came up a few times. This rearrangement joins TRBV9 to TRBJ1-5; no definite D call. The V end lost 0 bases, the J end lost 7 bases, and 11 bases lay between the germline ends. Germline assignment: CDR1 SGDLS and CDR2 YYNGEE. The length of the CDR3 is 14 residues. Here the CDR3 reads CASSVGSSEQPQHF. The CDR3 nucleotides are TGTGCCAGCAGCGTAGGTTCCTCGGAACAGCCCCAGCATTTT.

The table lists this clonotype with a few counts. The V gene is TRBV20-1, the J gene TRBJ1-4; the match to TRBD1 covers 9 bases. The ends lost 5 bases at V and 7 bases at J; junction bases unmatched: 2. Germline V CDR1 and CDR2: DFQATT, SNEGSKA (reference sequence). The CDR3 has 12 residues. The CDR3 DNA reads as TGCAGTGCTGTGGACAGGGGTGAAAAACTGTTTTTT. Protein: CSAVDRGEKLFF.

This clonotype was detected many times. V and J are TRBV7-2 and TRBJ1-6; D call uncertain. V was pared by 1 base and J by 8 bases, with 6 bases between. The CDR3 covers 13 residues. Germline CDR1 and CDR2: SGHTA and FQGNSA. CDR3 coding DNA: TGTGCCAGCAGCTTAGACCCGCATTCACCCCTCCACTTT. It codes for CASSLDPHSPLHF.

This clonotype came up a few times. The chain combines TRBV5-4 with TRBJ2-1; tentatively, D is TRBD1 (5 bases). The V and J ends lost 2 bases and 3 bases respectively, with 12 bases between them. The CDR3 consists of 15 residues. CDR1 and CDR2 (germline): SGHNT, YYREEE (reference sequence). This CDR3 is CASSFKGAHYNEQFF. Written as DNA, the CDR3 is TGTGCCAGCAGCTTCAAAGGGGCTCACTACAATGAGCAGTTCTTC. Variable domain in full (rest from reference TRBV5-4 and TRBJ2-1): ETGVTQSPTHLIKTRGQQVTLRCSSQSGHNTVSWYQQALGQGPQFIFQYYREEENGRGNFPPRFSGLQFPNYSSELNVNALELDDSALYLCASSFKGAHYNEQFFGPGTRLTVL.